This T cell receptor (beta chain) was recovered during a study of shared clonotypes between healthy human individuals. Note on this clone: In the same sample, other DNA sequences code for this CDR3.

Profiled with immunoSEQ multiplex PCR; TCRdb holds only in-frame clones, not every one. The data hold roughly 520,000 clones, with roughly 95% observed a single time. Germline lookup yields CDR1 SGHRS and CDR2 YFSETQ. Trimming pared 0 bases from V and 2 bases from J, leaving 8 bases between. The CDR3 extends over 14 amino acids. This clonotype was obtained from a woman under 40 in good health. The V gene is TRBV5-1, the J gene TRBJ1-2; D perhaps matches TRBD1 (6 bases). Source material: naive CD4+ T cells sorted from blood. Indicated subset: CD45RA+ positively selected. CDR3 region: CASSLDRANYGYTF. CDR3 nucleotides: TGCGCCAGCAGCTTGGACAGGGCGAACTATGGCTACACCTTC.